The present T cell receptor beta chain was sequenced within a study of control samples from healthy donors and cancer patients (dated by TCRdb to about 2020). Of note for this clone: The antigen it binds to is not known. Per-base qualities were not stored, and no clone one base away is much larger.

The library came from the immunoSEQ multiplex PCR assay. This immuneACCESS table, as held by TCRdb, lists in-frame sequences with V and J called but not all clones. Of the missing ones, under half trace to an unresolved V gene in checked studies; the others have no known cause. Across this sample there are about 180,000 clones, with over 85% seen only once. The ten largest account for more than 1.3% of the sample. The germline V gene yields MGHDK for CDR1 and SYGVNS for CDR2. After removal of 6 bases from V and 6 bases from J, the junction retains 4 bases not matched to a gene. From its cysteine to its phenylalanine, the CDR3 spans 12 amino acids. Only the CDR3 part of the read is kept: 36 bases, read in frame from the first base.

What was sequenced was blood. The clonotype comes from a man aged 25 to 40 in good health. The chain links TRBV25-1 with TRBJ1-1, and 7 junction bases match TRBD1. The nucleotide sequence is given as TGTGCCAGCAGCGGACAGGCCCCTGAAGCTTTCTTT. Protein translation: CASSGQAPEAFF.